These T cell receptor beta chains were read from a single sample in a study of cytotoxic CD8 clonotypes in ibrutinib-treated CLL. Some clones are missing from TCRdb's copy, which holds only in-frame ones; the method was immunoSEQ multiplex PCR. Among under 8,000 clones, under 85% were seen once, and the ten largest hold more than 20%. The sequencing here drew on PBMCs, taken before ibrutinib treatment. Source of these receptors: a human donor with chronic lymphocytic leukemia. Both conserved end residues are trimmed from each CDR3. Size values are once, few and many counts, or a class for expanded clones, and some rows have none.

v_gene | abundance | CDR3aa
TRBV2 | once | ASSPRTGGRETQY
TRBV11-3 | . | ASSPAAPGYNEQF
TRBV25-1 | . | ASSVGTARRAF
TRBV10-2 | few | ASSEADTQY
TRBV5-5 | . | ASSPGTSGGKGTQY
TRBV5-1 | few | ASSLGTEIGYEQY
TRBV2 | . | ASSVVTTNEKLF
TRBV7-8 | once | ASSSTGIANQPQH
TRBV29-1 | . | SAGRKQFNEQF
TRBV7-9 | . | ASSLGGGTGELF
TRBV2 | few | ASSELPQLEAF
TRBV10-3 | . | AISVGTGGYT
TRBV11-2 | . | ASSHPSGTTYEQY
TRBV5-1 | few | ASSLGATDEKLF
TRBV7-7 | . | ASSKCCKCQSRANVLT
TRBV4-1 | . | ASSRGGLAGGNEQF
TRBV28 | few | ASSLRDEQF
TRBV10-3 | . | AISRQGAENEQY
TRBV4-1 | . | ASSQDRAGAQY
TRBV29-1 | . | SVNVDRVRGEQY
TRBV28 | . | ASSLTTDTQY
TRBV9 | . | ASGGSRQETQY
TRBV2 | . | ASSTGTYGYEQY
TRBV19 | . | ASSRRDRVQQNYGYT
TRBV7-9 | few | ASSQGHLGTGNTIY
TRBV7-2 | . | ASSPAAATQY
TRBV6-5 | . | ASSYQGREPGNEQF
TRBV10-3 | . | ATDDVGQGDYEKLF
TRBV18 | few | ASSPQTGEKLF
TRBV6-5 | few | ASRRGQGKTQY
TRBV19 | . | ASRLGQGRRGRGYT
TRBV9 | . | ASSVGSLREGHVTGTDTQY
TRBV6-5 | . | ASSPTQGGVGKLF
TRBV19 | . | ASSPSHQGYEQY
TRBV5-8 | . | ASSLAMEGQY
TRBV30 | . | AWRMAPWRETQY
TRBV4-1 | . | ASSQGLAGGMGSTDTQY
TRBV5-1 | . | ASSSDRVNEKLF
TRBV2 | . | ASSEMGSTDTQY
TRBV7-3 | . | ASSSALGNTIY
TRBV28 | few | ASSPFLPLGAPEAF
TRBV11-2 | . | ASSQDPAGGTGELF
TRBV27 | . | ASSFNRGWATEAF
TRBV10-3 | . | ASRRGQGKTQY
TRBV11-2 | . | ASSLGQGRNTEAF
TRBV9 | few | ASSRGRGSEAF